This entry lists 26 T cell receptor beta chains sequenced from one sample in a study of CD8+CD57+ T cells in acquired aplastic anemia. Both TCR beta VDJ combination and CDR3 sequence profiling were carried out. Genomic DNA was the template for this profiling. TCRdb re-derived calls from the reads in MiXCR, one entry per CDR3 protein. This sample has about half a million distinct CDR3 sequences, with roughly 34% found just once. Sequencing was done on patients that had shown CD8+CD57+ cell expansion by flow cytometry. Sample: sorted CD4+, CD8+, or CD8+CD57+ T cells (not recorded which) from PBMCs. Receptors originate from a human donor with aplastic anemia.

V is TRBV30 and J is TRBJ2-1; 7 positions match TRBD1. V gave up 0 bases and J gave up 2 bases; unmatched junction bases: 4. The CDR3 contains 15 residues. Per the germline V gene, CDR1 is GTSNPN and CDR2 is SVGIG (reference sequence). The DNA for the CDR3 is TGTGCCTGGAGTGTACGGGACAGCACCTACAATGAGCAGTTCTTC. This codes for CAWSVRDSTYNEQFF. Together with reference TRBV30 and TRBJ2-1, the CDR3 gives the full variable domain: SQTIHQWPATLVQPVGSPLSLECTVEGTSNPNLYWYRQAAGRGLQLLFYSVGIGQISSEVPQNLSASRPQDRQFILSSKKLLLSDSGFYLCAWSVRDSTYNEQFFGPGTRLTVL.

The table lists this clonotype with many counts. The rearrangement links TRBV12-3 or TRBV12-4 to TRBJ1-2; D is undetermined. Trimming took 6 bases from V and 7 from J, leaving 21 bases between them. The CDR3 totals 15 residues. The CDR3 nucleotides read TGTGCCAGCAGGCAGACGACCGGCCTGTGGAGTGGCTACACCTTC. It is translated as CASRQTTGLWSGYTF.

The sample holds a few counts of this clonotype. The genes are TRBV19 and TRBJ2-7, with TRBD1 identical over 7 bases. Germline CDR1 LNHDA, CDR2 SQIVND (reference sequence). V trimming: 11 bases; J trimming: 4 bases; junction bases outside the gene matches: 8. This CDR3 region has 12 residues. CDR3 in amino acids: CAWSTGAYEQYF. The CDR3 DNA is TGTGCCTGGAGTACAGGGGCATACGAGCAGTACTTC.

This clonotype has just a few counts. This rearrangement joins TRBV4-1 to TRBJ1-3, with D unclear. The CDR3 consists of 15 residues. Trimming pared 0 bases from V and 4 bases from J, leaving 10 bases between. Germline V CDR1 and CDR2: MGHRA, YSYEKL. The CDR3 spells CASSQEQTTGNTIYF. The CDR3 nucleotides are TGCGCCAGCAGCCAAGAACAGACGACGGGAAACACCATATATTTT.

For this clonotype: A junction end diverges from the germline sequence, so it may reflect a read error. V and J are TRBV11-2 and TRBJ2-1; D remains unclear. Germline-derived CDR1 and CDR2 are SGHAT and FQNNGV. CDR3 size: 15 residues. The CDR3 DNA is TGTGCCGGCAGCTCCTTATGGAGCTCCTACAATGAGCAGTTCTTC. Protein product: CAGSSLWSSYNEQFF. Combining the CDR3 with reference TRBV11-2 and TRBJ2-1 gives the whole variable domain EAGVAQSPRYKIIEKRQSVAFWCNPISGHATLYWYQQILGQGPKLLIQFQNNGVVDDSQLPKDRFSAERLKGVDSTLKIQPAKLEDSAVYLCAGSSLWSSYNEQFFGPGTRLTVL.

The chain combines TRBV15 with TRBJ2-7; D ambiguous. The V and J ends lost 10 bases and 0 bases respectively, with 19 bases between them. Per germline, CDR1 LNHNV and CDR2 YYDKDF (reference sequence). This CDR3 region has 15 residues. CDR3 in amino acids: CASSPPSTFSYEQYF. Written as DNA, the CDR3 is TGTGCCAGCAGTCCTCCCTCCACCTTCTCCTACGAGCAGTACTTC.

This clonotype was recorded at least ten times. The chain recombines TRBV9 with TRBJ1-5, with D perhaps TRBD1 (5 bases). CDR3 size: 16 residues. Per the germline V gene, CDR1 is SGDLS and CDR2 is YYNGEE. V was pared by 8 bases and J by 2 bases, with 20 bases between. This chain's CDR3 is CARGRGGGEGNQPQHF. The CDR3 DNA is TGTGCCAGGGGCCGTGGGGGAGGAGAAGGCAATCAGCCCCAGCATTTT.

This clonotype occurred many times. The CDR3 DNA reads as TGTGCCAGCAGCTTAATCTTGGCGGGGGATGGCTACACCTTC. This gives the protein CASSLILAGDGYTF. The chain uses TRBV7-2 and TRBJ1-2, with D perhaps matching TRBD1 (5 bases). V shed 2 bases and J shed 6 bases, with 13 bases lying between them. The length of the CDR3 is 14 residues. The germline CDR1 and CDR2 sequences are SGHTA and FQGNSA.

The rearrangement links TRBV20-1 to TRBJ2-1, with D tentatively TRBD1 or TRBD2 (6 bases each). The V end lost 7 bases, the J end lost 5 bases, and 21 bases lay between the germline ends. Germline CDR1 and CDR2: DFQATT and SNEGSKA (reference sequence). The CDR3 loop spans 15 amino acids. The CDR3 DNA reads as TGCAGTGTCACCATCCCGGGGGACACCAACAATGAGCAGTTCTTC. Residues: CSVTIPGDTNNEQFF.

The chain employs TRBV6-1 and TRBJ1-5; D uncertain. The CDR3 consists of 13 residues. Germline V gene data show CDR1 as MNHNS and CDR2 as SASEGT. V gave up 3 bases and J gave up 3 bases, with 6 bases separating them. The CDR3 loop reads CASSERLNQPQHF. In nucleotides, the CDR3 is TGTGCCAGCAGTGAGCGGCTCAATCAGCCCCAGCATTTT.

In this sample, this clonotype turned up many times. The chain carries TRBV12-3 or TRBV12-4 and TRBJ2-4; 7 bases line up with TRBD2. This CDR3 has 16 amino acids. Trimming cost V 3 bases and J 7 bases; bases outside gene matches: 12. The CDR3 spells CASSFPSGDIRNIQYF. The CDR3 nucleotides are TGTGCCAGCAGTTTCCCTAGCGGTGATATACGGAACATTCAGTACTTC.

This clonotype was recorded many times. This chain uses TRBV10-3 with TRBJ1-6, with D unclear. The CDR3 runs to 15 residues. V gave up 4 bases and J gave up 9 bases, with 16 bases separating them. Germline V gene data show CDR1 as ENHRY and CDR2 as SYGVKD. Here the CDR3 DNA reads TGTGCCATCAGTGTCGACGTACTCACCATTTCACCCCTCCACTTT. Encoded protein: CAISVDVLTISPLHF.

V is TRBV2 and J is TRBJ2-2; 9 nucleotides line up with TRBD2. J lost 1 base, V lost 5 bases, and 8 bases had no gene match. Germline V gene sequence: CDR1 SNHLY, CDR2 FYNNEI. The CDR3 has 17 amino acids. The CDR3 protein is CASSTTSGPGNTGELFF. The CDR3 DNA sequence: TGTGCCAGCAGTACGACTAGCGGCCCTGGGAACACCGGGGAGCTGTTTTTT. The variable domain in full, completed from reference TRBV2 and TRBJ2-2, reads EPEVTQTPSHQVTQMGQEVILRCVPISNHLYFYWYRQILGQKVEFLVSFYNNEISEKSEIFDDQFSVERPDGSNFTLKIRSTKLEDSAMYFCASSTTSGPGNTGELFFGEGSRLTVL.

Concerning this clonotype itself: A much bigger clone sits one base away, suggesting this may be a read error. CDR3 region: CSAETGGSYEQCF. CDR3 DNA sequence: TGCAGTGCCGAAACAGGGGGAAGCTACGAGCAGTGCTTC. This chain joins TRBV20-1 and TRBJ2-7, with 8 bases aligning to TRBD1. This CDR3 has 13 residues. Looked up from germline, CDR1 is DFQATT and CDR2 is SNEGSKA (reference sequence).

This clonotype was counted between two and nine times. V and J are TRBV12-3 or TRBV12-4 and TRBJ1-2, with 9 bases fitting TRBD1. CDR3 length: 16 residues. Germline trimming cut 5 bases from V and 2 bases from J; bases unmatched to any gene: 9. CDR3 residues: CASSTRQGQGNYGYTF. In DNA form, the CDR3 reads TGTGCCAGCAGTACCCGACAAGGACAGGGGAACTATGGCTACACCTTC.

This clonotype was seen once. The V call is TRBV19, the J call TRBJ1-1; D is possibly TRBD1 (6 bases). Trimming removed 3 bases from V and 5 bases from J, with 16 bases in between. The CDR3 consists of 15 residues. Germline-derived CDR1 and CDR2 are LNHDA and SQIVND (reference sequence). CDR3 in DNA: TGTGCCAGTAGTATTTCTCCAGGGGCCTTAACTGAAGCTTTCTTT. Translated, it gives CASSISPGALTEAFF.

The genes are TRBV5-6 and TRBJ1-1; TRBD1 agrees at 9 bases. CDR1 is SGHDT and CDR2 is YYEEEE in the germline V gene. The V gene end was trimmed by 9 bases and the J gene end by 0 bases; junction bases not matched to a gene: 9. The CDR3 runs to 15 residues. The CDR3 region is CAISSQGAMNTEAFF. CDR3 in DNA: TGTGCCATCTCGTCACAGGGGGCTATGAACACTGAAGCTTTCTTT.

In its sample, this clonotype was seen a few times. The chain uses TRBV30 and TRBJ1-2; D is ambiguous. Germline CDR1 reads GTSNPN; CDR2 reads SVGIG (reference sequence). The V gene lost 3 bases and the J gene lost 6 bases, with 8 bases spanning the gap. This CDR3 region has 11 residues. The DNA for the CDR3 is TGTGCCTGGAGCCTACTACATGGCTACACCTTC. Residues: CAWSLLHGYTF.

This chain joins TRBV2 and TRBJ2-5; possibly TRBD1 for D (6 bases). The CDR3 extends over 13 amino acids. Trimming left V 1 base short and J 4 bases short, with 7 bases between. The V gene's germline CDR1 is SNHLY and CDR2 FYNNEI. The CDR3 bases are TGTGCCAGCAGTGAAGGGGGGCCAGAGACCCAGTACTTC. Protein sequence: CASSEGGPETQYF.

The V call is TRBV20-1, the J call TRBJ1-1, with no clear D. The CDR3 is made up of 13 amino acids. V was cut by 2 bases and J by 1 base, with 8 bases left in between. Germline V gene sequence: CDR1 DFQATT, CDR2 SNEGSKA (reference sequence). The chain's CDR3 is CSARPHTNTEAFF. CDR3 DNA: TGCAGTGCTAGACCCCACACGAACACTGAAGCTTTCTTT.

This clonotype was detected many times. The rearrangement links TRBV20-1 to TRBJ1-2; D is uncertain. Deletions cut 1 base from V and 6 bases from J, with 6 bases between. Germline assignment: CDR1 DFQATT and CDR2 SNEGSKA (reference sequence). This CDR3 has 11 residues. CDR3 region: CSARAENGYTF. The CDR3 DNA follows: TGCAGTGCTAGAGCCGAAAATGGCTACACCTTC.

CDR3 DNA: TGTGCCAGCAGCCCCTCGACTAGCGGCTACGAGCAGTACTTC. The encoded protein is CASSPSTSGYEQYF. The chain has TRBV7-8 and TRBJ2-7; 9 bases agree with TRBD2. The CDR3 is 14 residues long. J lost 3 bases, V lost 5 bases, and 5 bases had no gene match. CDR1 is SGHVS and CDR2 is FQNEAQ in the germline V gene.

This clonotype was observed at least ten times. The genes are TRBV10-3 and TRBJ2-5, with TRBD1 as a possible D gene (6 bases). Germline values: CDR1 ENHRY, CDR2 SYGVKD. The CDR3 covers 18 residues. V was pared by 0 bases and J by 6 bases, with 23 bases between. In nucleotides, the CDR3 is TGTGCCATCAGTGAGTCTAGTTTGGGGGCAGTTAGGTTGAAGACCCAGTACTTC. It is translated as CAISESSLGAVRLKTQYF.

Note on this clonotype: Being one base from a much bigger clone, this may be a read error. In DNA form, the CDR3 reads TGTGCCACCAGTGGTTCTTCAGGTAGCCAAGAGACCCAGTACTTC. Translated, it gives CATSGSSGSQETQYF. The J gene is TRBJ2-5, the V gene TRBV24-1; unclear D gene. The germline V gene encodes CDR1 KGHDR and CDR2 SFDVKD. V lost 5 bases and J 1 base, leaving 13 bases between the germline ends. The CDR3 spans 15 residues.

Ten or more counts support this clonotype. The V gene is TRBV20-1, the J gene TRBJ1-2; the match to TRBD1 covers 10 bases. The CDR3 sequence is 16 residues long. Germline lookup yields CDR1 DFQATT and CDR2 SNEGSKA (reference sequence). V dropped 0 bases and J dropped 5; count of bases not matched to a gene: 9. CDR3 region: CSARDQGGQGGYGYTF. CDR3 coding DNA: TGCAGTGCTAGAGATCAAGGAGGACAGGGGGGATATGGCTACACCTTC.

The chain couples TRBV25-1 to TRBJ2-7; tentatively, D is TRBD2 (5 bases). In germline, CDR1 is MGHDK, CDR2 SYGVNS. The ends were cut back, 10 bases at V and 6 bases at J, with 22 bases in the middle. There are 14 residues in the CDR3. The CDR3 spells CATPSPGRTSEQYF. DNA for the CDR3: TGTGCCACACCTAGCCCCGGTCGGACTTCCGAGCAGTACTTC.